The T cell receptor beta chain described here comes from a study of blood T cells in healthy people across ages. A second PCR of about 6 to 11 cycles used a sample-barcoded 5' primer and a J-beta primer mix. TCRdb called the 5' RACE reads again in MiXCR, with one record for every CDR3 protein. The table has 710,000 or so distinct CDR3 sequences, approximately 29% seen once; the top ten hold approximately 15%. Caucasian individuals from Russia who were healthy and aged 6 to 90 acted as donors. They isolated at least 6 million PBMCs from each sample. Germline CDR1 reads SNHLY; CDR2 reads FYNNEI. The CDR3 has 14 amino acids. The V end was cut by 6 bases, the J end by 2 bases, with 13 bases between. This clonotype was observed many times.

What was sequenced was blood. The source of this sequence is an elderly woman in good health. The chain is built from TRBV2 and TRBJ2-5; tentatively, D is TRBD2 (5 bases). CDR3 nucleotides: TGTGCCAGCAGGGTATTAGCGAGTCAAGAGACCCAGTACTTC. As protein: CASRVLASQETQYF. Complete variable domain (other parts from reference TRBV2 and TRBJ2-5): EPEVTQTPSHQVTQMGQEVILRCVPISNHLYFYWYRQILGQKVEFLVSFYNNEISEKSEIFDDQFSVERPDGSNFTLKIRSTKLEDSAMYFCASRVLASQETQYFGPGTRLLVL.